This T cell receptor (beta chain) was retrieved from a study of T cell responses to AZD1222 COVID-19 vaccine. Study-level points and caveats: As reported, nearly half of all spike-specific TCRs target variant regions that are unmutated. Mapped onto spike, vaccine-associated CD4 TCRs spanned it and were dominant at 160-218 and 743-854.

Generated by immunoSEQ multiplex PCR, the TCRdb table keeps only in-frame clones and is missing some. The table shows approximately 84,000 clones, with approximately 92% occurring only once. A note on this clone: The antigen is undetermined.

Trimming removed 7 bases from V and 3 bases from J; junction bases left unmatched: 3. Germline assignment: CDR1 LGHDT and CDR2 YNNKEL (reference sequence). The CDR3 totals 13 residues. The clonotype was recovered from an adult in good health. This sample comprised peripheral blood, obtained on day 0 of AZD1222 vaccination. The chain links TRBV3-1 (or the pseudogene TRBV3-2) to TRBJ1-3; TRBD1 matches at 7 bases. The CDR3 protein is CASTTGDGNTIYF. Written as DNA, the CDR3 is TGTGCCAGCACAACAGGGGATGGAAACACCATATATTTT.